In this sample, the clone carrying this T cell receptor (beta chain) turned up many times. Construction of the TCR beta libraries employed iRepertoire HTBI primers in conjunction with Arm-PCR of CDR3 regions. TCRdb itself ran the multiplex PCR reads through MiXCR, one entry per CDR3 protein. This sample has 350,000 to 450,000 distinct CDR3 sequences, with approximately 16% found just once. This entry belongs to a study of regulatory T cells in long-lasting Graves disease. The V end was cut by 4 bases, the J end by 4 bases, with 13 bases between. This CDR3 region has 14 residues. Germline V gene sequence: CDR1 ENHRY, CDR2 SYGVKD. The sample's time point: newly diagnosed GD, antithyroid drugs for less than 3 months. Construction of the TCR library relied on RNA isolated from PBMCs. This sample also belongs to another study, concerning T cells in Graves' hyperthyroidism and ophthalmopathy.

The chain uses TRBV10-3 and TRBJ2-5; D assignment may be TRBD1 or TRBD2 (5 bases each). The receptor was isolated from a man aged 35-49 years with Graves disease. The specimen was peripheral blood mononuclear cells (PBMCs), collected at new diagnosis, from a patient treated with antithyroid drugs. DNA for the CDR3: TGTGCCATCAGTGTGGGCGCAGGGAGAGAGACCCAGTACTTC. This encodes CAISVGAGRETQYF.